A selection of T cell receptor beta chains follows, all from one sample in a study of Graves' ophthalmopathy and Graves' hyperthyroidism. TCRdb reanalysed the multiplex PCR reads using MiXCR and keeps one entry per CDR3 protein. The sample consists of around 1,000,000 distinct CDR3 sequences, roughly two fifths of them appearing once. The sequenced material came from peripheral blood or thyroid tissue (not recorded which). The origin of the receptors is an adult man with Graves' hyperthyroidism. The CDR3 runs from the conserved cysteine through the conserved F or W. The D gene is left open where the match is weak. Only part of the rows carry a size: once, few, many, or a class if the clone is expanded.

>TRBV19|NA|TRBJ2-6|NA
TGTGCCAGTAGTGACGGGACATCCGGCGGTTCTGGGGCCAACGTCCTGACTTTC
CASSDGTSGGSGANVLTF
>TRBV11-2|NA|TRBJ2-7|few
TGTGCCAGCAGCGGGCCAGGGTTTTCCTACGAGCAGTACTTC
CASSGPGFSYEQYF
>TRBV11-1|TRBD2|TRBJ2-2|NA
TGTGCCAGCAGTCCCTCCGGGACTAGCGGGGCCGGGGAGCTGTTTTTT
CASSPSGTSGAGELFF
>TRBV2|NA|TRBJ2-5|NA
TGTGCCAGCAGGGGAAGTAGGAGCAATCAGCCCCAGTACTTC
CASRGSRSNQPQYF
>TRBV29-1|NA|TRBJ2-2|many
TGCAGCGTTGAAGATAGGCAGGGTGCGAACACCGGGGAGCTGTTTTTT
CSVEDRQGANTGELFF
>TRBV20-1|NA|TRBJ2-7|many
TGCAGTGCTAGGGGGTACTCCTACGAGCAGTACTTC
CSARGYSYEQYF
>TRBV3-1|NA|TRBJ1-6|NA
TGTGCCAGCAGCCAAAGGGGTAAGGATTCACCCCTCCACTTT
CASSQRGKDSPLHF
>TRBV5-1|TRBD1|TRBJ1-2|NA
TGCGCCAGCAGCGCGGCCGGGACAGGGGGCGACTTTAACTATGGCTACACCTTC
CASSAAGTGGDFNYGYTF
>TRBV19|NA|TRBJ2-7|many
TGTGCCAGTAGTATTAAGTACAGACCGGCCTACGAGCAGTACTTC
CASSIKYRPAYEQYF
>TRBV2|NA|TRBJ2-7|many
TGTGCCAGCTCCCGGGACTCTGAGCAGTACTTC
CASSRDSEQYF
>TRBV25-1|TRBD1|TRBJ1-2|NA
TGTGCCAGCAGCTCTATGGGACAGGGTGGCAACTATGGCTACACCTTC
CASSSMGQGGNYGYTF
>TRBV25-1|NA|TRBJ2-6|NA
TGTGCCAGCAGTGAACAGGGCAGGACTGGGGCCAACGTCCTGACTTTC
CASSEQGRTGANVLTF
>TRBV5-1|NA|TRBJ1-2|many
TGCGCCAGCAGCTTTGCAGGGAGCAACTATGGCTACACCTTC
CASSFAGSNYGYTF
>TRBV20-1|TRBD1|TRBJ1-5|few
TGCAGTGCTAGAGATCGACGGACAGGGTCTTATCAGCCCCAGCATTTT
CSARDRRTGSYQPQHF
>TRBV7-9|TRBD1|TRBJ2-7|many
TGTGCCAGCAGCGACGAGGGGACAGGCTCCTACGAGCAGTACTTC
CASSDEGTGSYEQYF
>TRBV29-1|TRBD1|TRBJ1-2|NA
TGCAGCGTTGAAGTTCCGGGACAGGGGGCTGGCTATGGCTACACCTTC
CSVEVPGQGAGYGYTF
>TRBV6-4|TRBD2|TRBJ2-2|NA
TGTGCCAGCGTTGACTCGGGAGGGAACACCGGGGAGCTGTTTTTT
CASVDSGGNTGELFF
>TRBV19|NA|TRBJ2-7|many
TGTGCCAGTAGCCCGGGACTTTACGAGCAGTACTTC
CASSPGLYEQYF
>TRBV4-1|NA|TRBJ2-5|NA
TGCGCCAGCAGCCAGGCAATGGTAGTTTGGGAAGAGACCCAGTACTTC
CASSQAMVVWEETQYF
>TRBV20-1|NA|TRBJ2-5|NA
TGCAGTGTCTCGGGACTCCTACAAGAGACCCAGTACTTC
CSVSGLLQETQYF
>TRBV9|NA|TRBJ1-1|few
TGTGCCAGCAGCGTCGATTATTACGTCGCTGAAGCTTTCTTT
CASSVDYYVAEAFF
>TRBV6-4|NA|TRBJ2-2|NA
TGTGCCAGCAGTGACGGGGGCCTCGGCGGGGAGCTGTTTTTT
CASSDGGLGGELFF
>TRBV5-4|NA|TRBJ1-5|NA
TGTGCCAGCCAGAAAGGGGCAGGAAGCAATCAGCCCCAGCATTTT
CASQKGAGSNQPQHF
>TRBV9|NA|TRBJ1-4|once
TGTGCCAGCAGCGTAGACCCTACAGGGTTCTGGGACGGTGAAAAACTGTTTTTT
CASSVDPTGFWDGEKLFF